The 20 T cell receptor beta chains reported below all come from one sample, sequenced in a study of blood T cell repertoires in COVID-19. Assay: immunoSEQ multiplex PCR; the TCRdb copy retains only in-frame clones and omits some. The sample lists 250,000 or so clones, approximately 85% occurring once. Sequenced input: peripheral blood. The receptors were gathered from a man older than 75 with acute or convalescent COVID-19.

This chain links TRBV2 with TRBJ2-3; 8 bases match TRBD2. Germline-derived CDR1 and CDR2 are SNHLY and FYNNEI. The V gene end was trimmed by 3 bases and the J gene end by 4 bases; junction bases not matched to a gene: 6. The CDR3 spans 15 residues. CDR3 region: CASSEGGRFADTQYF. In nucleotides, the CDR3 is TGTGCCAGCAGTGAGGGCGGGAGGTTCGCAGATACGCAGTATTTT. Together with reference TRBV2 and TRBJ2-3, the CDR3 gives the full variable domain: EPEVTQTPSHQVTQMGQEVILRCVPISNHLYFYWYRQILGQKVEFLVSFYNNEISEKSEIFDDQFSVERPDGSNFTLKIRSTKLEDSAMYFCASSEGGRFADTQYFGPGTRLTVL.

V usage is TRBV18 and J usage is TRBJ1-2, with TRBD1 identical over 7 bases. The V gene end was trimmed by 2 bases and the J gene end by 0 bases; junction bases not matched to a gene: 6. This CDR3 is 16 amino acids long. Looked up from germline, CDR1 is KGHSH and CDR2 is LQKENI. For the CDR3, the DNA is TGTGCCAGCTCACCATTTCCCGGGACAGCTAACTATGGCTACACCTTC. Protein: CASSPFPGTANYGYTF.

V and J are TRBV29-1 and TRBJ2-7; D unclear. CDR3 length equals 13 residues. Trimming took 5 bases from V and 0 from J, leaving 11 bases between them. CDR1 and CDR2 (germline): SQVTM, ANQGSEA. The CDR3 DNA is TGCAGCGTTCTCCGCCCACTCTCCTACGAGCAGTACTTC. As protein: CSVLRPLSYEQYF.

The chain has TRBV27 and TRBJ2-1; 7 bases agree with TRBD2. The CDR3 spans 16 residues. V was clipped by 1 base and J by 5 bases; unmatched bases: 8. CDR1 is MNHEY, CDR2 SMNVEV, per germline (reference sequence). CDR3 region: CASSLLASGRHNEQFF. CDR3 in DNA: TGTGCCAGCAGTTTATTGGCTAGCGGACGACACAATGAGCAGTTCTTC.

This chain links TRBV9 with TRBJ1-3; a weak D match, TRBD1 (6 bases). This CDR3 has 15 residues. Germline V lookup: CDR1 SGDLS, CDR2 YYNGEE. Trimming stripped 3 bases from V and 4 bases from J, with 14 bases between. The CDR3 DNA reads as TGTGCCAGCAGCGCCTTACAGGGTGCGGGAAACACCATATATTTT. This translates into CASSALQGAGNTIYF.

As regards this clone: The same CDR3 is also encoded by other DNA sequences in this sample. The rearrangement joins TRBV3-1 (or the pseudogene TRBV3-2) to TRBJ1-1; D might be TRBD1 (6 bases). This CDR3 comprises 13 residues. CDR1 is LGHDT and CDR2 is YNNKEL in the germline V gene (reference sequence). With 1 base removed from V and 4 bases from J, the gap between germline ends came to 7 bases. This CDR3 reads CASSQGGGTEAFF. The CDR3 DNA is TGTGCCAGCAGCCAAGGAGGGGGCACTGAAGCTTTCTTT.

The genes are TRBV19 and TRBJ2-2; D gene uncertain. The CDR3 runs to 15 residues. The V gene lost 5 bases and the J gene lost 2 bases, with 12 bases spanning the gap. Germline-derived CDR1 and CDR2 are LNHDA and SQIVND (reference sequence). The chain's CDR3 is CASSPPPVNTGELFF. Here the CDR3 DNA reads TGTGCCAGTAGTCCCCCCCCGGTTAACACCGGGGAGCTGTTTTTT.

This clone was seen once. The V call is TRBV6-2 or TRBV6-3, the J call TRBJ2-3; possible D gene TRBD2, 6 bases. The germline V and J ends were trimmed by 6 bases and 9 bases, with 16 bases remaining between them. CDR3 length equals 13 residues. CDR1 is MNHEY, CDR2 SVGEGT, per germline. CDR3 region: CASSLGTYTTQYF. CDR3 DNA sequence: TGTGCCAGCAGCCTCGGGACTTATACAACGCAGTATTTT.

This chain uses TRBV19 with TRBJ1-4; D gene unclear. The CDR3 runs 12 residues. The ends were cut back, 7 bases at V and 3 bases at J, with 6 bases in the middle. The germline V gene encodes CDR1 LNHDA and CDR2 SQIVND (reference sequence). This CDR3 reads CASMAANEKLFF. CDR3 in DNA: TGTGCCAGTATGGCGGCTAATGAAAAACTGTTTTTT.

The chain uses TRBV28 and TRBJ1-2; D is perhaps TRBD1 (5 bases). The CDR3 contains 13 residues. The germline V gene has CDR1 MDHEN and CDR2 SYDVKM. V was clipped by 2 bases and J by 4 bases, with 8 bases between them. This CDR3 is CASSLPGFYGYTF. CDR3 DNA sequence: TGTGCCAGCAGTTTACCAGGGTTCTATGGCTACACCTTC.

This chain uses TRBV28 with TRBJ1-2, with 10 positions matching TRBD1. The CDR3 is made up of 17 amino acids. The germline V gene has CDR1 MDHEN and CDR2 SYDVKM. The V gene end was trimmed by 4 bases and the J gene end by 1 base; junction bases not matched to a gene: 9. In nucleotides, the CDR3 is TGTGCCAGCAGTTCATTGACAGGGGGCAATCTTAACTATGGCTACACCTTC. Residues: CASSSLTGGNLNYGYTF.

The V call is TRBV10-2, the J call TRBJ1-1; weak D call: TRBD1 (6 bases). CDR3 length: 15 amino acids. V lost 9 bases and J lost 6, with 23 bases in between. The V gene's germline CDR1 is WSHSY and CDR2 SAAADI. The CDR3 nucleotides read TGCGCCAGTCGCTCGGGGACACATGTAGACCCTGAAGCTTTCTTT. Translating gives CASRSGTHVDPEAFF.

CDR3 in DNA: TGTGCCAGCAGCCAGGGTGATTCACCCCTCCACTTT. Residues: CASSQGDSPLHF. V gene TRBV5-6 combines with J gene TRBJ1-6, with D tentatively TRBD1 (5 bases). The CDR3 has 12 residues. CDR1 and CDR2 (germline): SGHDT, YYEEEE. Trimming removed 4 bases at V and 8 bases at J, with 7 bases between.

The CDR3 region is CASSTTSGRHTQYF. DNA for the CDR3: TGTGCCAGCAGTACGACTAGCGGGAGGCATACGCAGTATTTT. V usage is TRBV6-5 and J usage is TRBJ2-3; 13 nucleotides align to TRBD2. Germline CDR1 MNHEY, CDR2 SVGAGI. With 5 bases clipped from V and 7 bases from J, the junction kept 3 bases outside the gene matches. CDR3 length: 14 residues.

This rearrangement joins TRBV11-2 to TRBJ2-7; 9 bases are shared with TRBD1. J lost 3 bases, V lost 6 bases, and 9 bases had no gene match. There are 15 residues in the CDR3. CDR1 is SGHAT and CDR2 is FQNNGV in the germline V gene. The CDR3 loop is CASSWTGEAYYEQYF. Written as DNA, the CDR3 is TGTGCCAGCAGTTGGACAGGGGAGGCGTACTACGAGCAGTACTTC.

The chain combines TRBV6-2 or TRBV6-3 with TRBJ2-2; D not resolved. Trimming took 2 bases from V and 4 from J, leaving 8 bases between them. Looked up from germline, CDR1 is MNHEY and CDR2 is SVGEGT. The CDR3 runs 14 residues. CDR3 residues: CASSYLRSTGELFF. For the CDR3, the DNA is TGTGCCAGCAGTTACCTCCGGTCCACCGGGGAGCTGTTTTTT.

This clone was counted between two and nine times. This rearrangement joins TRBV15 to TRBJ1-5, with a weak D call TRBD1 (5 bases). The CDR3 runs 14 residues. The germline CDR1 and CDR2 sequences are LNHNV and YYDKDF (reference sequence). V lost 8 bases and J lost 2, with 13 bases in between. In DNA form, the CDR3 reads TGTGCCACCCGGGCGGGGGGACGCAATCAGCCCCAGCATTTT. Protein: CATRAGGRNQPQHF.

V gene TRBV10-3 combines with J gene TRBJ2-1; D is undetermined. Germline CDR1 ENHRY, CDR2 SYGVKD. The V gene lost 2 bases and the J gene lost 8 bases, with 4 bases spanning the gap. The CDR3 is 11 amino acids. The CDR3 nucleotides are TGTGCCATCAGTGAGCTTGATGAGCAGTTCTTC. It specifies CAISELDEQFF.

V gene TRBV6-2 or TRBV6-3 combines with J gene TRBJ1-2; D ambiguous. Germline CDR1 and CDR2: MNHEY and SVGEGT. V was pared by 2 bases and J by 6 bases, with 16 bases between. The length of the CDR3 is 15 residues. The CDR3 spells CASSYLLEGPNGYTF. The CDR3 DNA follows: TGTGCCAGCAGTTACCTCCTGGAGGGCCCCAATGGCTACACCTTC.

The chain links TRBV5-1 to TRBJ1-5, with 7 bases lining up with TRBD1. Unmatched junction bases numbered 5, after V lost 5 bases and J lost 0 bases. The germline V gene has CDR1 SGHRS and CDR2 YFSETQ. The CDR3 is made up of 15 amino acids. CDR3 sequence reads: CASRTGTDSNQPQHF. The CDR3, as DNA: TGCGCCAGCAGAACCGGGACAGATAGCAATCAGCCCCAGCATTTT.